This TCR beta chain was observed in a study of T cells in narcolepsy. Sequencing was performed with immunoSEQ multiplex PCR; in TCRdb, only in-frame clones are kept and a portion is missing. The data show tens of thousands of clones, with about nine tenths seen just once and around 0.86% held by the top ten. Remarks on this clone: Its antigen is not identified.

This CDR3 contains 16 residues. From germline, CDR1 is SGHTA and CDR2 FQGNSA. Trimming removed 2 bases from V and 6 bases from J; junction bases left unmatched: 6. Study-wide findings and caveats: Autoreactive HCRT-specific and TRIB2-specific clonotypes were marked in same-patient CSF-versus-blood CD4+ comparisons. No autoreactive T cell clone sequences appeared in some memory CD4+ repertoires.

This rearrangement joins TRBV7-2 to TRBJ2-7, with TRBD2 identical over 14 bases. The source is a human donor with narcolepsy. The source material was CD45RA- memory CD4+ T cells from PBMCs. The CDR3 DNA sequence: TGTGCCAGCAGCTTAAAGACTAGCGGGGGGGCCTCCGAGCAGTACTTC. Its protein product is CASSLKTSGGASEQYF.